Many counts were recorded for the clone carrying this T cell receptor beta chain. What it binds is not known. The data were taken from a study of T cells in Graves' hyperthyroidism and ophthalmopathy. Findings of the study overall: Onset of ophthalmopathy came a median roughly 6.4 months after the model predicted it. Separation of ophthalmopathy from stable hyperthyroidism was achieved by a 13 V-J model. The blood repertoire included most of the expanded thyroid clonotypes above 0.001.

Amplification yielded TCR beta CDR3 regions, with RNA transcripts as the source. HTBI primers were used for first-round RT-PCR of the TCR CDR3. TCRdb analysed the multiplex PCR reads with MiXCR anew, one entry per CDR3 protein. The sample records some 500,000 distinct CDR3 sequences, roughly an eighth being singletons. The TCR was taken from a woman in her late teens or twenties with Graves' hyperthyroidism. Material: blood.

CDR3 protein: CSANDRTSVKLFF. The DNA of the CDR3 is TGCAGTGCTAATGACAGGACCAGCGTAAAACTGTTTTTT. The chain joins TRBV20-1 to TRBJ1-4; tentative D call: TRBD1 (6 bases). This CDR3 is built from 13 residues. The V gene lost 4 bases and the J gene lost 10 bases, with 16 bases spanning the gap. Germline CDR1 is DFQATT and CDR2 is SNEGSKA (reference sequence).